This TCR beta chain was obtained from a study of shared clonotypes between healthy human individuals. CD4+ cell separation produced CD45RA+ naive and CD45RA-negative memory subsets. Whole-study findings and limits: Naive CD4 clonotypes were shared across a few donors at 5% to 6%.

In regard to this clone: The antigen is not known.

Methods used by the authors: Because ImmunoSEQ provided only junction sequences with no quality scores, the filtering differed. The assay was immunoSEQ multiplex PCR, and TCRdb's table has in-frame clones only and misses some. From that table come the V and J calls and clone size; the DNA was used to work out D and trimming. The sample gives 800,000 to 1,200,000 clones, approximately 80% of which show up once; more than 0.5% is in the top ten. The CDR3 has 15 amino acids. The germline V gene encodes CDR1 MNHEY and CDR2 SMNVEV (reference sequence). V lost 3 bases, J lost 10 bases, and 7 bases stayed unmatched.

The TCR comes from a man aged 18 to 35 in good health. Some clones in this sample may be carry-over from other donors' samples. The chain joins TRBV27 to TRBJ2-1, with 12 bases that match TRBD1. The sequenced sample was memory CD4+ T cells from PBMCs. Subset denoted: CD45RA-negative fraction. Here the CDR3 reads CASSFGGQGAREQFF. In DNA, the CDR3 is TGTGCCAGCAGTTTTGGGGGACAGGGGGCCCGGGAGCAGTTCTTC.